The 16 T cell receptor beta chains below all came from one sample that was sequenced in a study of T cell changes during pregnancy in multiple sclerosis. Sequencing used immunoSEQ multiplex PCR; TCRdb keeps in-frame clones, though not all of them. The sample consists of roughly 67,000 clones, 91% of them appearing once. The sample in question was peripheral blood, obtained in the second trimester of pregnancy. These TCRs come from a female donor with multiple sclerosis, enrolled in a pregnancy study.

V usage is TRBV30 and J usage is TRBJ1-3, with D possibly matching TRBD1 (5 bases). There are 13 residues in the CDR3. CDR1 GTSNPN and CDR2 SVGIG come from the germline V gene (reference sequence). As DNA, the CDR3 is TGTGCGTTTGACAGAACTTCTGGAAACACCATATATTTT. This translates into CAFDRTSGNTIYF.

The V call is TRBV2, the J call TRBJ2-7, with 14 bases aligning to TRBD2. CDR1 and CDR2 from the germline V gene are SNHLY and FYNNEI. Trimming removed 5 bases from V and 6 bases from J; junction bases left unmatched: 3. The length of the CDR3 is 14 residues. As DNA, the CDR3 is TGTGCCAGCAGTCAGGGACTAGCGGGAGTCGAGCAGTACTTC. Its protein product is CASSQGLAGVEQYF.

The chain has TRBV9 and TRBJ2-3; 10 bases line up with TRBD2. J gave up 4 bases and V 2 bases, and 7 bases lay outside the gene matches. Germline assignment: CDR1 SGDLS and CDR2 YYNGEE. CDR3 size: 16 residues. CDR3 amino acids: CASSVGERGGPDTQYF. The CDR3 DNA is TGTGCCAGCAGCGTTGGGGAGCGGGGGGGCCCAGATACGCAGTATTTT. Filled out from reference TRBV9 and TRBJ2-3, the complete variable domain reads DSGVTQTPKHLITATGQRVTLRCSPRSGDLSVYWYQQSLDQGLQFLIQYYNGEERAKGNILERFSAQQFPDLHSELNLSSLELGDSALYFCASSVGERGGPDTQYFGPGTRLTVL.

The chain links TRBV9 to TRBJ1-5, with 7 bases identical to TRBD1. In germline, CDR1 is SGDLS, CDR2 YYNGEE. The CDR3 extends over 14 amino acids. V shed 3 bases, J shed 4 bases, and the junction held 4 bases outside the gene matches. In nucleotides, the CDR3 is TGTGCCAGCAGCGGCGGGACAGCTAATCAGCCCCAGCATTTT. Translation: CASSGGTANQPQHF. Combining the CDR3 with reference TRBV9 and TRBJ1-5 gives the whole variable domain DSGVTQTPKHLITATGQRVTLRCSPRSGDLSVYWYQQSLDQGLQFLIQYYNGEERAKGNILERFSAQQFPDLHSELNLSSLELGDSALYFCASSGGTANQPQHFGDGTRLSIL.

This chain links TRBV6-5 with TRBJ2-7; 7 bases agree with TRBD1. The CDR3 extends over 13 amino acids. Losses at the gene ends were 4 bases for V and 2 bases for J; bases not matched to a gene: 2. Germline-derived CDR1 and CDR2 are MNHEY and SVGAGI. The CDR3 DNA reads TGTGCCAGCAGTTCGCAGGGGGCCTACGAGCAGTACTTC. Translated, it gives CASSSQGAYEQYF.

This chain connects TRBV6-5 to TRBJ1-2; 7 bases match TRBD1. V shed 5 bases, J shed 1 base, and the junction held 4 bases outside the gene matches. This CDR3 is built from 14 residues. The germline CDR1 and CDR2 sequences are MNHEY and SVGAGI. The CDR3 here is CASSRQGLNYGYTF. CDR3 DNA: TGTGCCAGCAGTAGACAGGGACTTAACTATGGCTACACCTTC.

The J gene is TRBJ1-2, the V gene TRBV30; TRBD1 might be the D (6 bases). The CDR3 loop spans 13 amino acids. V was shortened by 3 bases and J by 5 bases, with 13 bases between the two germline ends. Germline V gene lookup returns CDR1 GTSNPN and CDR2 SVGIG (reference sequence). Here the CDR3 DNA reads TGTGCCTGGAGAGGGACACAGTCATATGGCTACACCTTC. Translating it yields CAWRGTQSYGYTF.

The V call is TRBV19, the J call TRBJ2-1; TRBD2 agrees at 11 bases. Trimming cost V 1 base and J 7 bases; bases outside gene matches: 9. The CDR3 loop spans 17 amino acids. Looked up from germline, CDR1 is LNHDA and CDR2 is SQIVND (reference sequence). In DNA, the CDR3 is TGTGCCAGTAGTATAGGAGGTACGGGACTAGCGGTTAATGAGCAGTTCTTC. Translated: CASSIGGTGLAVNEQFF.

The V gene is TRBV20-1, the J gene TRBJ2-7; D remains ambiguous. Germline CDR1 reads DFQATT; CDR2 reads SNEGSKA (reference sequence). The CDR3 runs 11 residues. Trimming left V 3 bases short and J 4 bases short, with 7 bases between. The CDR3 reads CSARLSYEQYF. The CDR3 coding sequence is TGCAGTGCTAGGCTAAGTTACGAGCAGTACTTC.

This clone occurred once. The chain links TRBV6-1 to TRBJ1-1, with 7 bases aligning to TRBD1. The germline V gene encodes CDR1 MNHNS and CDR2 SASEGT. Trimming took 4 bases from V and 5 from J; bases not matched to a gene: 4. This CDR3 spans 13 amino acids. The CDR3 coding sequence is TGTGCCAGCAGTGGACAGGGTTGGACTGAAGCTTTCTTT. It encodes CASSGQGWTEAFF.

This clone was detected many times. This rearrangement joins TRBV7-2 to TRBJ1-1; D is perhaps TRBD1 (5 bases). In germline, CDR1 is SGHTA, CDR2 FQGNSA. The CDR3 is 15 residues long. Trimming removed 4 bases at V and 0 bases at J, with 12 bases between. The DNA for the CDR3 is TGTGCCAGCAGCTATACACAGGAAATGAACACTGAAGCTTTCTTT. This sequence encodes CASSYTQEMNTEAFF.

V and J are TRBV7-2 and TRBJ2-5, with D maybe TRBD2 (6 bases). The V gene's germline CDR1 is SGHTA and CDR2 FQGNSA. V was trimmed by 6 bases and J by 2 bases, leaving 13 bases between them. This CDR3 contains 14 residues. CDR3 nucleotide sequence: TGTGCCAGCAGAACGGGGGATATTCAAGAGACCCAGTACTTC. It is translated as CASRTGDIQETQYF.

The chain carries TRBV7-9 and TRBJ2-3; D not certain. The CDR3 covers 13 residues. Trimming cost V 5 bases and J 7 bases, with 13 bases left between them. Germline lookup yields CDR1 SEHNR and CDR2 FQNEAQ (reference sequence). The CDR3 is CASSREVENTQYF. The CDR3 nucleotides are TGTGCCAGCAGCCGTGAGGTCGAAAATACGCAGTATTTT.

V and J are TRBV6-4 and TRBJ2-5, with TRBD2 identical over 10 bases. Germline V gene lookup returns CDR1 MRHNA and CDR2 SNTAGT. This CDR3 is 15 amino acids long. J was trimmed by 5 bases and V by 5 bases; bases with no gene match: 8. CDR3 amino acids: CASSSTSGVHETQYF. For the CDR3, the DNA is TGTGCCAGCAGTTCCACTAGCGGGGTTCACGAGACCCAGTACTTC.

The rearrangement links TRBV30 to TRBJ2-3; TRBD2 agrees at 7 bases. Per germline, CDR1 GTSNPN and CDR2 SVGIG (reference sequence). V was pared by 0 bases and J by 7 bases, with 7 bases of the junction left unmatched. The CDR3 is made up of 14 amino acids. The CDR3 DNA reads as TGTGCCTGGAGTGTACGAGGCGGGACTAATACGCAGTATTTT. Translation: CAWSVRGGTNTQYF.

The V call is TRBV28, the J call TRBJ1-1; D is unresolved. CDR3 length: 14 amino acids. Trimming took 8 bases from V and 0 from J, leaving 13 bases between them. Germline CDR1 is MDHEN and CDR2 is SYDVKM. The CDR3 reads CASRSGSMNTEAFF. CDR3 nucleotides: TGTGCCAGCCGTAGCGGGTCCATGAACACTGAAGCTTTCTTT.